This TCR beta chain was recorded in a study of molecular identifiers for immune sequencing clone quantification. Whole-study results and caveats: Identical TCR molecules sharing a barcode could underestimate highly expanded clone sizes.

This clonotype occurred many times. Its cognate antigen is unknown. For bulk TCR libraries, previously described methods and listed TCR primers were used. TCRdb independently ran MiXCR on the PCR reads; one entry per CDR3 protein. The sample has over 550,000 distinct CDR3 sequences; 25% are singletons. CDR1 SGHRS and CDR2 YFSETQ come from the germline V gene. V was trimmed by 2 bases and J by 2 bases, leaving 10 bases between them. CDR3 length equals 14 residues. Sorting selected naive CD8 T cells with a CD8+CD4-CCR7+CD45RA+ phenotype. This sequence joins TRBV5-1 and TRBJ2-5; the D is unclear. This receptor was identified in a human donor in good health. Some libraries in this study had Jurkat cell RNA spiked in. Sequencing input: naive CD8+ T cells from blood, with Jurkat cell RNA spiked in. Sample subset: FACS-sorted CD8+CD4-CCR7+CD45RA+ naive T cells. Here the CDR3 reads CASSFRVPQETQYF. CDR3 sequence (DNA): TGCGCCAGCAGCTTCCGGGTCCCTCAAGAGACCCAGTACTTC. Combining the CDR3 with reference TRBV5-1 and TRBJ2-5 gives the whole variable domain KAGVTQTPRYLIKTRGQQVTLSCSPISGHRSVSWYQQTPGQGLQFLFEYFSETQRNKGNFPGRFSGRQFSNSRSEMNVSTLELGDSALYLCASSFRVPQETQYFGPGTRLLVL.